This T cell receptor beta chain was retrieved from a study of blood T cell repertoires in COVID-19. Looking at the study overall: COVID-19 samples collected from the United States, Italy and Spain covered acute and convalescent phases. PBMCs, B-cell-depleted T cells, or T cells were the source of the cDNA or gDNA that made up the material.

As processed by the authors: Reference gene primer amplification in the assay estimated nucleated cell counts. Measured with immunoSEQ multiplex PCR; TCRdb has only the in-frame clones, and not every one. D and trimming were read from the DNA, whereas the V and J calls and clone size are those reported in that table. The table records approximately 200,000 clones, under 85% of them present only once. The CDR3 totals 15 residues. V lost 6 bases, J lost 4 bases, and 9 bases stayed unmatched. The germline gives CDR1 LGHDT, CDR2 YNNKEL (reference sequence). Sequenced sample: peripheral blood. This sequence originates from a woman over 75 with COVID-19, enrolled during active disease. The rearrangement uses TRBV3-1 (or the pseudogene TRBV3-2) and TRBJ2-4; 7 positions match TRBD2. This CDR3 is CASSPGGSGKNIQYF. CDR3 nucleotides: TGTGCCAGCAGTCCCGGGGGTAGCGGGAAAAACATTCAGTACTTC.